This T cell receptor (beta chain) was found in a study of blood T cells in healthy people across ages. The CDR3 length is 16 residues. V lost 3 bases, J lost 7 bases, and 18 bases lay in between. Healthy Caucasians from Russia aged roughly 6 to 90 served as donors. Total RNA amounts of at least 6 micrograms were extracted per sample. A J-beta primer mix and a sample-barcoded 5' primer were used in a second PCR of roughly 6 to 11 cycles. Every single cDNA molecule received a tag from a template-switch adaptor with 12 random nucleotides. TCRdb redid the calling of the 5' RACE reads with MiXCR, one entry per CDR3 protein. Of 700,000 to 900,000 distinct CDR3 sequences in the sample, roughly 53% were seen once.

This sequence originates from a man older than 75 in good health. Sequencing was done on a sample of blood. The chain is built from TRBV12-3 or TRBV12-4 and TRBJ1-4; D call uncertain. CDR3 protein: CASSFGSRGSGEKLFF. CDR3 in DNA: TGTGCCAGCAGTTTCGGTAGTCGAGGGAGTGGTGAAAAACTGTTTTTT.